These 16 T cell receptor beta chains share one sample of origin, sequenced in a study of human T cells and chemical hapten exposure. As for time point: pre-sensitization, week 0. Stated treatment: therapeutic diphenylcyclopropenone sensitization with weekly scalp DPC. From the RACE reads, TCRdb called clonotypes with MiXCR, one entry per CDR3 protein. The sample has approximately 90,000 distinct CDR3 sequences; about 8.5% are singletons. This material consisted of whole blood, taken in connection with sensitization to the hapten diphenylcyclopropenone (DPC). The receptors were sampled from a man aged 35 to 55 with alopecia areata. Some clones in this sample may be carry-over from other donors' samples.

This clonotype is a singleton in its sample. This sequence joins TRBV14 and TRBJ2-3; 9 bases are shared with TRBD1. The V segment lost 3 bases and the J segment 0 bases; nucleotides outside the gene matches: 4. Germline V gene sequence: CDR1 SGHDN, CDR2 FVKESK. This CDR3 has 16 residues. The CDR3 DNA sequence: TGTGCCAGCAGCCAGTGGACAGGGGCTAGCACAGATACGCAGTATTTT. Amino acids: CASSQWTGASTDTQYF.

This clonotype was counted only a few times. The gene calls are TRBV25-1 and TRBJ2-7, with TRBD1 matching 8 bases. The CDR3 has 14 residues. J was trimmed by 4 bases and V by 5 bases; bases with no gene match: 7. CDR1 MGHDK and CDR2 SYGVNS come from the germline V gene. The CDR3 nucleotides read TGTGCCAGCAGTTTGTCGGACAGGGTTTACGAGCAGTACTTC. Its protein product is CASSLSDRVYEQYF.

V gene TRBV5-1 combines with J gene TRBJ1-4; possible D gene TRBD1, 5 bases. V was cut by 5 bases and J by 0 bases, with 8 bases left in between. The CDR3 has 14 amino acids. Germline CDR1 is SGHRS and CDR2 is YFSETQ. CDR3 sequence: CASSSTATNEKLFF. The CDR3 DNA is TGCGCCAGCAGTTCGACAGCAACTAATGAAAAACTGTTTTTT.

This sequence joins TRBV27 and TRBJ2-2; tentatively, D is TRBD1 or TRBD2 (5 bases each). The CDR3 is 15 residues long. With 0 bases removed from V and 6 bases from J, the gap between germline ends came to 11 bases. Germline V lookup: CDR1 MNHEY, CDR2 SMNVEV (reference sequence). The CDR3, as DNA: TGTGCCAGCAGTTTATCGGGAGAGGGGCCCGGGGAGCTGTTTTTT. This sequence encodes CASSLSGEGPGELFF.

This clonotype was seen ten or more times. The DNA of the CDR3 is TGTGCCAGCAGCTTAGTCGCAGGGGACTACGAGCAGTACTTC. Protein sequence: CASSLVAGDYEQYF. V gene TRBV7-6 combines with J gene TRBJ2-7; TRBD1 is a possible D gene (6 bases). V was cut by 1 base and J by 3 bases, with 10 bases left in between. Per germline, CDR1 SGHVS and CDR2 FNYEAQ. The CDR3 sequence is 14 residues long.

This chain links TRBV6-2 or TRBV6-3 with TRBJ2-1; D is uncertain. Germline V gene sequence: CDR1 MNHEY, CDR2 SVGEGT. Trimming left V 6 bases short and J 3 bases short, with 15 bases between. The CDR3 is made up of 15 amino acids. This chain's CDR3 is CASRDPTSFYNEQFF. In DNA, the CDR3 is TGTGCCAGCAGGGACCCGACCAGCTTCTACAATGAGCAGTTCTTC.

This clonotype was counted ten times or more. The rearrangement uses TRBV6-6 and TRBJ2-3, with unresolved D. CDR1 is MNHNY, CDR2 SVGAGI, per germline (reference sequence). V dropped 2 bases and J dropped 0 bases, with 6 bases sitting between them. The CDR3 length is 14 residues. Here the CDR3 DNA reads TGTGCCAGCAGTTACCCGGACAGCACAGATACGCAGTATTTT. This translates into CASSYPDSTDTQYF.

This clonotype has a count of ten or more. The CDR3 here is CSVGGTSGRITDTQYF. The DNA of the CDR3 is TGCAGCGTTGGAGGGACTAGCGGGAGGATAACAGATACGCAGTATTTT. The V gene is TRBV29-1, the J gene TRBJ2-3, with TRBD2 matching over 15 bases. This CDR3 has 16 amino acids. J lost 3 bases, V lost 4 bases, and 5 bases had no gene match. Germline CDR1 SQVTM, CDR2 ANQGSEA.

This clonotype has more than one count but fewer than ten. The rearrangement uses TRBV20-1 and TRBJ1-5; a weak D match, TRBD1 (6 bases). CDR1 is DFQATT and CDR2 is SNEGSKA in the germline V gene (reference sequence). Trimming took 6 bases from V and 4 from J, leaving 13 bases between them. The CDR3 length is 13 residues. The CDR3 DNA sequence: TGCAGTGCACGGTATAGGGGGAATCAGCCCCAGCATTTT. Translating gives CSARYRGNQPQHF.

The rearrangement uses TRBV27 and TRBJ2-5, with 7 bases aligning to TRBD2. Germline-derived CDR1 and CDR2 are MNHEY and SMNVEV (reference sequence). The CDR3 runs 13 residues. The V segment lost 5 bases and the J segment 3 bases; nucleotides outside the gene matches: 3. CDR3 residues: CASSHGGKETQYF. As DNA, the CDR3 is TGTGCCAGCAGTCACGGGGGGAAAGAGACCCAGTACTTC.

The chain is built from TRBV12-5 and TRBJ2-5; D is undetermined. CDR1 is LGHNT, CDR2 FRNRAP, per germline. The CDR3 length is 10 residues. V was pared by 6 bases and J by 5 bases, with 4 bases between. CDR3 protein: CASGAETQYF. The DNA for the CDR3 is TGTGCTAGTGGGGCGGAGACCCAGTACTTC.

The chain employs TRBV6-2 or TRBV6-3 and TRBJ2-5; 12 positions match TRBD1. There are 16 residues in the CDR3. The germline gives CDR1 MNHEY, CDR2 SVGEGT. V lost 5 bases and J lost 5; bases outside the gene matches: 9. The CDR3 DNA follows: TGTGCCAGCAGTGCATACGGGACAGGGGGCGGTGAGACCCAGTACTTC. This gives the protein CASSAYGTGGGETQYF.

This clonotype occurred a few times. The rearrangement joins TRBV28 to TRBJ1-1, with 9 bases identical to TRBD1. Germline CDR1 and CDR2: MDHEN and SYDVKM. The ends lost 7 bases at V and 3 bases at J; junction bases unmatched: 9. The CDR3 has 15 residues. As DNA, the CDR3 is TGTGCCAGCAATCTTCCGGGACAGGGATACACTGAAGCTTTCTTT. Its translation: CASNLPGQGYTEAFF.

A single count supports this clonotype. The chain uses TRBV5-1 and TRBJ2-5; D is undetermined. V was clipped by 1 base and J by 1 base, with 8 bases between them. This CDR3 contains 14 residues. The germline CDR1 and CDR2 sequences are SGHRS and YFSETQ. This CDR3 is CASSLLGLQETQYF. DNA for the CDR3: TGCGCCAGCAGCTTGCTCGGGCTCCAAGAGACCCAGTACTTC.

This chain links TRBV7-9 with TRBJ2-4; no reliable D call. The V end lost 2 bases, the J end lost 5 bases, and 13 bases lay between the germline ends. The CDR3 has 15 amino acids. From germline, CDR1 is SEHNR and CDR2 FQNEAQ (reference sequence). The CDR3 loop is CASSLMDGPENIQYF. The CDR3 bases are TGTGCCAGCAGCTTAATGGACGGCCCCGAAAACATTCAGTACTTC. Combining the CDR3 with reference TRBV7-9 and TRBJ2-4 gives the whole variable domain DTGVSQNPRHKITKRGQNVTFRCDPISEHNRLYWYRQTLGQGPEFLTYFQNEAQLEKSRLLSDRFSAERPKGSFSTLEIQRTEQGDSAMYLCASSLMDGPENIQYFGAGTRLSVL.

There are many counts of this clonotype. J is TRBJ1-6 and V is TRBV4-1; D remains ambiguous. V was shortened by 0 bases and J by 7 bases, with 10 bases between the two germline ends. The CDR3 runs to 15 residues. Germline V gene lookup returns CDR1 MGHRA and CDR2 YSYEKL. CDR3 coding DNA: TGCGCCAGCAGCCAAGATCGGGGTGCGAATTCACCCCTCCACTTT. It encodes CASSQDRGANSPLHF.